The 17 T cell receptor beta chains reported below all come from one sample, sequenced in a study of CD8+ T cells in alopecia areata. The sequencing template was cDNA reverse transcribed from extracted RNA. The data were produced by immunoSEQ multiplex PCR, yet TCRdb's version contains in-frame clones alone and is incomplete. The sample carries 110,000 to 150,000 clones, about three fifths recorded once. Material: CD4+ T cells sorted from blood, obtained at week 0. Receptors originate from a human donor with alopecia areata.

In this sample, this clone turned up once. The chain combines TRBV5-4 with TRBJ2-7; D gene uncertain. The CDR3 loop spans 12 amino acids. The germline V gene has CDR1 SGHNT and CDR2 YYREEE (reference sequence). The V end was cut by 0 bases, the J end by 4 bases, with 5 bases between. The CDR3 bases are TGTGCCAGCAGCTTGGACGGGTACGAGCAGTACTTC. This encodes CASSLDGYEQYF. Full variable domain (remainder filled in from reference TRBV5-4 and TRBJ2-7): ETGVTQSPTHLIKTRGQQVTLRCSSQSGHNTVSWYQQALGQGPQFIFQYYREEENGRGNFPPRFSGLQFPNYSSELNVNALELDDSALYLCASSLDGYEQYFGPGTRLTVT.

The CDR3 reads CSVETWAGGFNEQFF. In nucleotides, the CDR3 is TGCAGCGTTGAAACATGGGCAGGGGGGTTCAATGAGCAGTTCTTC. J is TRBJ2-1 and V is TRBV29-1, with D possibly being TRBD1 (7 bases). CDR1 is SQVTM and CDR2 is ANQGSEA in the germline V gene. V was cut by 2 bases and J by 6 bases, with 17 bases left in between. The CDR3 spans 15 residues.

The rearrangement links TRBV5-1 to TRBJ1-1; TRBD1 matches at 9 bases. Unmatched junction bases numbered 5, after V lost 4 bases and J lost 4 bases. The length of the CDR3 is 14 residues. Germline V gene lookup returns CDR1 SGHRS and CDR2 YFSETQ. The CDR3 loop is CASSPDRGGTEAFF. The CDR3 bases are TGCGCCAGCAGCCCCGACAGGGGGGGCACTGAAGCTTTCTTT.

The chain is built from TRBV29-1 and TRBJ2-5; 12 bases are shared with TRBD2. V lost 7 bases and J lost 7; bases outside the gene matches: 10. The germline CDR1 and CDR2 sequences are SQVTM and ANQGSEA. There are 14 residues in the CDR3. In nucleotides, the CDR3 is TGCAGCGGCCGACTAGCGGGGGACGAAGGGACCCAGTACTTC. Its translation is CSGRLAGDEGTQYF.

The CDR3 spells CAWTTGGNQPQHF. In DNA form, the CDR3 reads TGTGCCTGGACTACAGGGGGAAACCAGCCCCAGCATTTT. The chain is built from TRBV30 and TRBJ1-5, with 8 bases fitting TRBD1. The CDR3 runs to 13 residues. Looked up from germline, CDR1 is GTSNPN and CDR2 is SVGIG (reference sequence). J was trimmed by 7 bases and V by 4 bases; bases with no gene match: 6.

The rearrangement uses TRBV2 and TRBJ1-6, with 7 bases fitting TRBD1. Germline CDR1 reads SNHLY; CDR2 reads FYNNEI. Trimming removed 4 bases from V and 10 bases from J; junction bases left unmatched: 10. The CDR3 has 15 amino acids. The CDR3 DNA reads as TGTGCCAGCAGTGCGGCAGGGGGTTCGGGATCACCCCTCCACTTT. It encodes CASSAAGGSGSPLHF.

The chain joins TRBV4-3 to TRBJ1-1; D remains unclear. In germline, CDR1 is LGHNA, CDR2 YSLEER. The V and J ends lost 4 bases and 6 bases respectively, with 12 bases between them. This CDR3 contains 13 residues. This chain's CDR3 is CASSLSEGAEAFF. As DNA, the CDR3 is TGCGCCAGCAGCCTATCTGAGGGCGCTGAAGCTTTCTTT.

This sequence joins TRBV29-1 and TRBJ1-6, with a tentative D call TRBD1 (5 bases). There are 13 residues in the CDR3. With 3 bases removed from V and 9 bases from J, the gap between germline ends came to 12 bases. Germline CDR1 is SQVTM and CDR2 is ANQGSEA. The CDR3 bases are TGCAGCGTTGATGAGGGGCGCGGTTCACCCCTCCACTTT. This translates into CSVDEGRGSPLHF.

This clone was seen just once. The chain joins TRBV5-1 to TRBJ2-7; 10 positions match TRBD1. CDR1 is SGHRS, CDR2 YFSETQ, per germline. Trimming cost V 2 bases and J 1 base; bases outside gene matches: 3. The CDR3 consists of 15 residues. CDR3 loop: CASSLGQGGSYEQYF. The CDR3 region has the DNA TGCGCCAGCAGCTTAGGACAGGGGGGATCCTACGAGCAGTACTTC.

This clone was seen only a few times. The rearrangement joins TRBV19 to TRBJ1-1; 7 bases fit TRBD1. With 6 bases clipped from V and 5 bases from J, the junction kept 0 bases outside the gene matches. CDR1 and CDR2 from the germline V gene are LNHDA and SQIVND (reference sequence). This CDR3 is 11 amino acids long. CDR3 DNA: TGTGCCAGTAGGGACAGGACTGAAGCTTTCTTT. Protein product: CASRDRTEAFF.

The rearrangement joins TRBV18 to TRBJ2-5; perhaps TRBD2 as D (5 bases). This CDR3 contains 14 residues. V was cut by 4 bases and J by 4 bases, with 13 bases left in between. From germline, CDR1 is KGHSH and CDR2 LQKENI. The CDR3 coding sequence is TGTGCCAGCTCACTAGCGAACATCCGAGAGACCCAGTACTTC. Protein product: CASSLANIRETQYF.

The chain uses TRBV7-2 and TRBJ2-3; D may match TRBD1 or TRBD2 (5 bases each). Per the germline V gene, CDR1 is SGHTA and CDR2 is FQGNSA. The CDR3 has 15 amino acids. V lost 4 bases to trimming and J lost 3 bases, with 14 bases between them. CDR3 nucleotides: TGTGCCAGCAGCTCGCAGTGGGGGAGAACAGATACGCAGTATTTT. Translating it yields CASSSQWGRTDTQYF.

The CDR3 coding sequence is TGCAGCGTAACCCGATTGGACACTTTGAACACTGAAGCTTTCTTT. This sequence encodes CSVTRLDTLNTEAFF. This sequence joins TRBV29-1 and TRBJ1-1; D may be TRBD1 (5 bases). The CDR3 sequence is 15 residues long. With 6 bases removed from V and 0 bases from J, the gap between germline ends came to 17 bases. Germline V lookup: CDR1 SQVTM, CDR2 ANQGSEA.

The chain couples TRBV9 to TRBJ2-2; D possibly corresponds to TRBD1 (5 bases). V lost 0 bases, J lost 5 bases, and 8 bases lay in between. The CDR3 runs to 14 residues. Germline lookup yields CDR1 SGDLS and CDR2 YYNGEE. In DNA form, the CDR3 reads TGTGCCAGCAGCGTAGGGCAGGGTACCGGGGAGCTGTTTTTT. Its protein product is CASSVGQGTGELFF.

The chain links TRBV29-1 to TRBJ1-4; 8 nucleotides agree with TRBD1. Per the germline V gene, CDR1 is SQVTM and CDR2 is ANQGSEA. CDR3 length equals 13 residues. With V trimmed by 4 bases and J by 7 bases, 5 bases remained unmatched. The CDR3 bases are TGCAGCGTTGGCCAAGACAGGGGTGAAAAACTGTTTTTT. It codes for CSVGQDRGEKLFF. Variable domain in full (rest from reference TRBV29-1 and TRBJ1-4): SAVISQKPSRDICQRGTSLTIQCQVDSQVTMMFWYRQQPGQSLTLIATANQGSEATYESGFVIDKFPISRPNLTFSTLTVSNMSPEDSSIYLCSVGQDRGEKLFFGSGTQLSVL.

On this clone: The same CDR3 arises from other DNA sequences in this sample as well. In DNA form, the CDR3 reads TGTGCCTGGAGTGTCTCCGGGGAGACCCAGTACTTC. Translation gives CAWSVSGETQYF. The V call is TRBV30, the J call TRBJ2-5; no clear D gene. The germline V gene encodes CDR1 GTSNPN and CDR2 SVGIG (reference sequence). V dropped 0 bases and J dropped 5 bases, with 7 bases sitting between them. The CDR3 extends over 12 amino acids. Supplemented by reference TRBV30 and TRBJ2-5, the full variable domain reads SQTIHQWPATLVQPVGSPLSLECTVEGTSNPNLYWYRQAAGRGLQLLFYSVGIGQISSEVPQNLSASRPQDRQFILSSKKLLLSDSGFYLCAWSVSGETQYFGPGTRLLVL.

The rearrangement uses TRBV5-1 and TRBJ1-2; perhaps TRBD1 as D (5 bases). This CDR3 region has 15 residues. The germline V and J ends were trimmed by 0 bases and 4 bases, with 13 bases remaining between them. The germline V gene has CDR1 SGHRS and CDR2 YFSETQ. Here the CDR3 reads CASSLEVGEGYGYTF. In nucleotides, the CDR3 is TGCGCCAGCAGCTTGGAAGTGGGGGAGGGCTATGGCTACACCTTC.